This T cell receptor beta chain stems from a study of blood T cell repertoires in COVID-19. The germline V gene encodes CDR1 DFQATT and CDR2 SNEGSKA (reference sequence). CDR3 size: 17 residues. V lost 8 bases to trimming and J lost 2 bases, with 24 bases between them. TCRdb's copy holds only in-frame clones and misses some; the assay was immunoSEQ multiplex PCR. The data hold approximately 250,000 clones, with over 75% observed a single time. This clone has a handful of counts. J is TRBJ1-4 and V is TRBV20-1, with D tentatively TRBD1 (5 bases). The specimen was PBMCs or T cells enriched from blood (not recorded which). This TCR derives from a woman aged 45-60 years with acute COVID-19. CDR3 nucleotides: TGCAGTCCTACTGACCCCCGCGGGGGGTTTACTAATGAAAAACTGTTTTTT. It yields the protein CSPTDPRGGFTNEKLFF.